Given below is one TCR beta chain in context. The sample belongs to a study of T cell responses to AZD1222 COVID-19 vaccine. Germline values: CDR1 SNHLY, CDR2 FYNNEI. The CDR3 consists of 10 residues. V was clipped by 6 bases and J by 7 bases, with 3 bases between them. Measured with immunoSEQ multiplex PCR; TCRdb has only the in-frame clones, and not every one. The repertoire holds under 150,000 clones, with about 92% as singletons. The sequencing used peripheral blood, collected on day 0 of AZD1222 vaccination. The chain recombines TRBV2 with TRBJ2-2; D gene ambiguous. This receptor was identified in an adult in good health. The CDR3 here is CASRVGELFF. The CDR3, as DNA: TGTGCCAGCAGGGTCGGGGAGCTGTTTTTT.